The rows below give T cell receptor beta chains drawn from one sample of a study of OX40 agonist ivuxolimab in advanced cancers. Generated by immunoSEQ multiplex PCR, the TCRdb table keeps only in-frame clones and is missing some. The top ten hold roughly 22% of the sample, which has approximately 79,000 clones, around 94% seen once. The specimen comprised CD4+ or CD8+ T cells sorted from blood, sampled in a trial of the OX40 agonist ivuxolimab. The origin of the receptors is an adult with an advanced solid tumor such as melanoma, head and neck, liver or kidney cancer. Both conserved end residues are part of each CDR3. The D gene is left open where the match is weak. A row's size may be missing; if present it is once, few, many or a size class.

j_gene	d_gene	len	v_gene	abundance	CDR3aa	CDR3nt
TRBJ2-1	NA	13	TRBV15	NA	CATSRDLHNEQFF	TGTGCCACCAGCAGAGATTTACACAATGAGCAGTTCTTC
TRBJ2-7	TRBD2	14	TRBV9	NA	CASTPLAESYEQYF	TGTGCCAGCACCCCACTAGCGGAAAGCTACGAGCAGTACTTC
TRBJ2-1	NA	16	TRBV14	NA	CASSLPVVSSYNEQFF	TGTGCCAGCAGCCTCCCAGTAGTGTCCTCCTACAATGAGCAGTTCTTC
TRBJ2-7	NA	14	TRBV25-1	NA	CASSEYRGSYEQYF	TGTGCCAGCAGTGAATATCGGGGATCCTACGAGCAGTACTTC
TRBJ1-1	NA	13	TRBV7-9	few	CASSFVGLYAAFF	TGTGCCAGCAGCTTTGTAGGGCTGTATGCCGCTTTCTTT
TRBJ1-1	TRBD1	14	TRBV5-1	NA	CASSVGQGLAEAFF	TGCGCCAGCAGCGTGGGACAGGGTTTAGCTGAAGCTTTCTTT
TRBJ2-7	NA	12	TRBV7-6	NA	CASSLKPYEQYF	TGTGCCAGCAGCTTAAAACCCTACGAGCAGTACTTC
TRBJ1-3	NA	16	TRBV4-1	NA	CASSQDDRLSGNTIYF	TGCGCCAGCAGCCAAGATGACCGACTCTCTGGAAACACCATATATTTT
TRBJ2-1	NA	15	TRBV19	NA	CASSTQGGPGNEQFF	TGTGCCAGTAGTACACAGGGGGGGCCTGGAAATGAGCAGTTCTTC
TRBJ2-1	NA	17	TRBV7-9	NA	CASSLAGLLDLYNEQFF	TGTGCCAGCAGCCTCGCGGGACTCCTAGACCTCTACAATGAGCAGTTCTTC
TRBJ2-6	NA	15	TRBV19	NA	CASAWDGSGANVLTF	TGTGCCAGTGCATGGGACGGCTCTGGGGCCAACGTCCTGACTTTC
TRBJ2-7	TRBD2	13	TRBV27	NA	CASSPSGTYEQYF	TGTGCCAGCAGTCCTAGCGGTACCTACGAGCAGTACTTC
TRBJ1-5	NA	18	TRBV5-8	NA	CASSSYLVANYSNQPQHF	TGTGCCAGCAGCTCGTACTTGGTAGCAAACTATAGCAATCAGCCCCAGCATTTT
TRBJ1-5	NA	16	TRBV6-6	NA	CASSYPQGPSNQPQHF	TGTGCCAGCAGTTATCCACAGGGACCTAGCAATCAGCCCCAGCATTTT
TRBJ1-5	NA	14	TRBV6-5	NA	CASSEGGRNQPQHF	TGTGCCAGCAGTGAAGGAGGGCGGAATCAGCCCCAGCATTTT
TRBJ2-5	NA	12	TRBV18	NA	CASSPDQETQYF	TGTGCCAGCTCACCAGACCAAGAGACCCAGTACTTC
TRBJ2-1	TRBD1	14	TRBV10-2	NA	CASIGQGTYNEQFF	TGCGCCAGCATTGGACAGGGTACCTACAATGAGCAGTTCTTC
TRBJ1-4	TRBD1	13	TRBV2	NA	CASGGDRAEKLFF	TGTGCCAGCGGAGGGGACAGGGCTGAAAAACTGTTTTTT
TRBJ2-3	TRBD2	17	TRBV5-4	NA	CASSWGLAGANTDTQYF	TGTGCCAGCAGCTGGGGACTAGCGGGGGCCAACACAGATACGCAGTATTTT
TRBJ2-7	NA	17	TRBV7-9	once	CASSSNPLVGIPYEQYF	TGTGCCAGCAGCTCGAACCCCCTCGTCGGGATCCCCTACGAGCAGTACTTC
TRBJ1-1	TRBD1	16	TRBV28	NA	CASSPDRGIMNTEAFF	TGTGCCAGCAGTCCCGACAGGGGAATCATGAACACTGAAGCTTTCTTT
TRBJ2-2	TRBD2	15	TRBV2	once	CASWRGTDLTGELFF	TGTGCCAGCTGGCGGGGGACTGATCTCACCGGGGAGCTGTTTTTT
TRBJ1-2	NA	11	TRBV21-1	NA	CASTHRGGYTF	TGTGCCAGCACCCACAGGGGAGGCTACACCTTC
TRBJ1-5	NA	14	TRBV6-1	NA	CASSEVGSNQPQHF	TGTGCCAGCAGTGAAGTAGGTAGCAATCAGCCCCAGCATTTT
TRBJ1-6	NA	15	TRBV19	few	CASSILGSGNSPLHF	TGTGCCAGTAGTATATTAGGTTCAGGGAATTCACCCCTCCACTTT
TRBJ1-1	NA	12	TRBV4-1	NA	CASSHVTRGAFF	TGCGCCAGCAGCCACGTGACAAGGGGAGCTTTCTTT
TRBJ2-7	NA	13	TRBV29-1	NA	CSVDGWDGYEQYF	TGCAGCGTTGATGGGTGGGACGGCTACGAGCAGTACTTC
TRBJ1-3	NA	15	TRBV7-6	NA	CASSFDGTPGNTIYF	TGTGCCAGCAGCTTCGACGGGACCCCTGGAAACACCATATATTTT
TRBJ1-5	NA	14	TRBV28	NA	CASTLAYSNQPQHF	TGTGCCAGCACGCTTGCATATAGCAATCAGCCCCAGCATTTT
TRBJ2-5	NA	10	TRBV20-1	NA	CSARSRQEYF	TGCAGTGCTAGGAGTCGCCAGGAGTACTTC
TRBJ2-7	TRBD2	15	TRBV18	NA	CASSHQGTGGYEQYF	TGTGCCAGCTCACACCAGGGAACGGGAGGCTACGAGCAGTACTTC
TRBJ2-7	NA	15	TRBV2	NA	CASSEEGLSSYEQYF	TGTGCCAGCAGTGAAGAGGGCCTTAGCTCCTACGAGCAGTACTTC
TRBJ1-5	NA	11	TRBV6-5	NA	CASGQNQPQHF	TGTGCCAGCGGTCAAAATCAGCCCCAGCATTTT
TRBJ2-7	NA	15	TRBV7-6	NA	CASSFGGGGAYEQYF	TGTGCCAGCAGCTTCGGCGGAGGGGGCGCCTACGAGCAGTACTTC
TRBJ2-7	NA	13	TRBV7-2	NA	CASSLAGSYEQYF	TGTGCCAGCAGCTTAGCGGGGTCCTACGAGCAGTACTTC
TRBJ2-1	NA	16	TRBV11-2	NA	CASSPRKVSSYNEQFF	TGTGCCAGCAGCCCCCGGAAGGTGAGCTCCTACAATGAGCAGTTCTTC
TRBJ2-7	NA	13	TRBV27	NA	CASSQTPPYEQYF	TGTGCCAGCAGCCAAACCCCCCCGTACGAGCAGTACTTC
TRBJ2-6	NA	17	TRBV27	NA	CASSSLEGRAGANVLTF	TGTGCCAGCAGTTCTCTTGAGGGGCGGGCTGGGGCCAACGTCCTGACTTTC
TRBJ2-7	TRBD1	16	TRBV10-2	once	CASSESGTGFSYEQYF	TGCGCCAGCAGTGAGTCTGGGACAGGTTTCTCCTACGAGCAGTACTTC
TRBJ2-1	NA	16	TRBV27	NA	CASSLIAVSSYNEQFF	TGTGCCAGCAGTTTAATAGCGGTAAGCTCCTACAATGAGCAGTTCTTC
TRBJ2-7	TRBD2	16	TRBV10-3	NA	CAISEDPAGGPGEQYF	TGTGCCATCAGTGAGGATCCAGCGGGAGGGCCTGGGGAGCAGTACTTC
TRBJ1-1	NA	15	TRBV27	NA	CASSLAAGAYTEAFF	TGTGCCAGCAGTTTAGCGGCAGGGGCATACACTGAAGCTTTCTTT
TRBJ2-3	NA	15	TRBV11-2	NA	CASRTRTTSTDTQYF	TGTGCCAGCAGGACGCGGACGACTAGCACAGATACGCAGTATTTT
TRBJ2-5	NA	14	TRBV28	NA	CASSLSLAQETQYF	TGTGCCAGCAGTTTAAGTCTAGCCCAAGAGACCCAGTACTTC
TRBJ2-1	NA	15	TRBV19	NA	CASTPGPEPYNEQFF	TGTGCCAGTACCCCCGGGCCTGAACCCTACAATGAGCAGTTCTTC
TRBJ2-1	NA	14	TRBV19	NA	CASRQAGPYNEQFF	TGTGCCAGCCGACAGGCAGGTCCCTACAATGAGCAGTTCTTC
TRBJ1-1	NA	12	TRBV27	NA	CASSPGGIEAFF	TGTGCCAGCTCGCCGGGGGGAATTGAAGCTTTCTTT
TRBJ1-1	NA	12	TRBV7-9	NA	CASRAGNTEAFF	TGTGCCAGCAGGGCAGGGAACACTGAAGCTTTCTTT
TRBJ2-7	NA	15	TRBV5-1	NA	CASSLEGQASYEQYF	TGCGCCAGCAGCTTGGAGGGTCAGGCTTCCTACGAGCAGTACTTC
TRBJ2-7	TRBD2	14	TRBV30	NA	CAWSWAGGPREQYF	TGTGCCTGGAGTTGGGCGGGAGGGCCTCGAGAGCAGTACTTC
TRBJ2-3	TRBD1	17	TRBV5-4	once	CASSLADRGPGTDTQYF	TGTGCCAGCAGCTTGGCCGACAGGGGGCCGGGCACAGATACGCAGTATTTT
TRBJ1-1	NA	13	TRBV19	NA	CASSIQGPTEAFF	TGTGCCAGTAGTATACAGGGCCCCACTGAAGCTTTCTTT
TRBJ2-7	TRBD1	14	TRBV19	NA	CASSAGQGEYEQYF	TGTGCCAGTAGTGCGGGACAGGGGGAATACGAGCAGTACTTC
TRBJ2-7	NA	12	TRBV6-5	NA	CASKVLTGEQYF	TGTGCCAGCAAGGTTTTAACCGGGGAGCAGTACTTC
TRBJ1-1	NA	14	TRBV19	NA	CASRPGLSNTEAFF	TGTGCCAGTAGACCGGGACTGTCGAACACTGAAGCTTTCTTT